The rows below give T cell receptor beta chains drawn from one sample of a study of cytomegalovirus exposure and HLA in healthy donors. Sequencing used immunoSEQ multiplex PCR; TCRdb keeps in-frame clones, though not all of them. The table lists some 180,000 clones, around 75% of them singletons. Sequencing was performed on PBMCs. The receptors stem from a male donor in good health and CMV-seronegative. The CDR3 runs from the conserved cysteine through the conserved F or W. Each record gives: clone size, J gene, V gene, D gene, CDR3 DNA, CDR3 protein. D genes are given only for firm matches. Some rows have no size entry. The others give once, few or many, or a class for an expanded clone.

. | TRBJ2-7 | TRBV10-2 | TRBD1 | TGCGCCAGCAGTGACGGGGACAGGTCCTACGAGCAGTACTTC | CASSDGDRSYEQYF
once | TRBJ2-3 | TRBV4-3 | . | TGCGCCAGCAGCCAAGGGAGTTTAGATACGCAGTATTTT | CASSQGSLDTQYF
. | TRBJ1-1 | TRBV19 | . | TGTGCCAGTAGTATAGGCAGGGCGAACACTGAAGCTTTCTTT | CASSIGRANTEAFF
few | TRBJ2-5 | TRBV4-3 | . | TGCGCCAGCAGCCAAGAAGGGGGGGGAGGAGGGGAGCAGTACTTC | CASSQEGGGGGEQYF
. | TRBJ2-2 | TRBV9 | . | TGTGCCAGCAGCGTAGTTTCAGGGACGAACACCGGGGAGCTGTTTTTT | CASSVVSGTNTGELFF
. | TRBJ2-7 | TRBV6-5 | TRBD2 | TGTGCCAGCAGACCGGGGGGAAGGGGAGAGCAGTACTTC | CASRPGGRGEQYF
. | TRBJ2-5 | TRBV30 | . | TGTGCCTGGAGGGTACAGGTCCTCGGGACCCAGTACTTC | CAWRVQVLGTQYF
. | TRBJ1-1 | TRBV6-5 | TRBD1 | TGTGCCAGCAGCTTCACAGGGGACACTGAAGCTTTCTTT | CASSFTGDTEAFF
. | TRBJ2-1 | TRBV7-9 | TRBD2 | TGTTCCAGCAGCGGGAGGGGACAGTTCTTC | CSSSGRGQFF
once | TRBJ1-2 | TRBV7-6 | TRBD1 | TGTGCCAGCAGCTTAGCCTCTACAGGGGGAAGCGACTATGGCTACACCTTC | CASSLASTGGSDYGYTF
few | TRBJ2-7 | TRBV5-1 | TRBD2 | TGCGCCAGCAGCTTGGCGGGACTAGCGGGGTCCTACGAGCAGTACTTC | CASSLAGLAGSYEQYF
. | TRBJ1-6 | TRBV15 | . | TGTGCCACCAGCAGAGATACGAGCTCCTATAATTCACCCCTCCACTTT | CATSRDTSSYNSPLHF
. | TRBJ1-2 | TRBV10-3 | TRBD1 | TGTGCCATCAACGGGGAATCAAGTAGGGACAGTTTTAACTATGGCTACACCTTC | CAINGESSRDSFNYGYTF
few | TRBJ1-5 | TRBV19 | . | TGTGCCAGTAGTAACGTCGGGATTCCGCAGCCCCAGCATTTT | CASSNVGIPQPQHF
few | TRBJ2-4 | TRBV6-5 | . | TGTGCCAGCAGTTACAGTGGTTCGGACATTCAGTACTTC | CASSYSGSDIQYF
. | TRBJ1-2 | TRBV9 | . | TGTGCCAGCAGCGTAGTCCCCACCTTCCAAAGCGGCTACACCTTC | CASSVVPTFQSGYTF
. | TRBJ1-5 | TRBV28 | TRBD1 | TGTGCCAGCAGTTTGGGACAGGGGGGTCAGCCCCAGCATTTT | CASSLGQGGQPQHF
. | TRBJ1-2 | TRBV6-5 | . | TGTGCCAGCAGTTACTCTCAGGGTGACTATGGCTACACCTTC | CASSYSQGDYGYTF
few | TRBJ1-2 | TRBV30 | . | TGTGCCTGGAGGGGAGGCTATGGCTACACCTTC | CAWRGGYGYTF
. | TRBJ1-1 | TRBV19 | . | TGTGCCAGTAACGGAGAGGGGAACACTGAAGCTTTCTTT | CASNGEGNTEAFF
once | TRBJ1-1 | TRBV19 | . | TGTGCCAGTAGTATTGGGAGGTCCTTGAACACTGAAGCTTTCTTT | CASSIGRSLNTEAFF
once | TRBJ2-7 | TRBV5-1 | . | TGCGCCAGCAGCTTGGAAAGCAGGGGACCCTACGAGCAGTACTTC | CASSLESRGPYEQYF
. | TRBJ2-1 | TRBV6-6 | TRBD2 | TGTGCCAGCAGCTCCCCGCGCGGGAGTGGGGGCAATGAGCAGTTCTTC | CASSSPRGSGGNEQFF
. | TRBJ1-5 | TRBV28 | . | TGTGCCAGCAGGGGAGGCAGCCAGATGCCCCAGCATTTT | CASRGGSQMPQHF
. | TRBJ1-1 | TRBV7-8 | . | TGTGCCAGCAGCTTACGAGGGTGGGACACTGAAGCTTTCTTT | CASSLRGWDTEAFF
. | TRBJ1-4 | TRBV7-9 | TRBD1 | TGTGCCAGCAGCTCAAGTGACAGGGAACCTAATGAAAAACTGTTTTTT | CASSSSDREPNEKLFF
. | TRBJ2-3 | TRBV18 | TRBD1 | TGTGCCAGCTCCCCTACTATCGGGACAGGCACAGATACGCAGTATTTT | CASSPTIGTGTDTQYF
. | TRBJ2-2 | TRBV5-8 | . | TGTGCCAGCAGCCCCGGAGTGGGGGGGCTGAACACCGGGGAGCTGTTTTTT | CASSPGVGGLNTGELFF
. | TRBJ2-2 | TRBV28 | TRBD2 | TGTGCCAGCAGGGGACTAGCCGGCCCCAACACCGGGGAGCTGTTTTTT | CASRGLAGPNTGELFF
. | TRBJ1-1 | TRBV19 | . | TGTGCCAGTAGTATAACACGGGAGAACACTGAAGCTTTCTTT | CASSITRENTEAFF
few | TRBJ2-2 | TRBV5-4 | . | TGTGCCAGCAGCCAAGACGATCAGGGATTGAGTCCCGGGGAGCTGTTTTTT | CASSQDDQGLSPGELFF
. | TRBJ2-7 | TRBV15 | . | TGTGCCGCCTCGGAGTTGGGAGACGAGCAGTACTTC | CAASELGDEQYF
. | TRBJ1-4 | TRBV6-5 | . | TGTGCCAGCAGTTACAGCTTTAATGAAAAACTGTTTTTT | CASSYSFNEKLFF
. | TRBJ2-7 | TRBV30 | . | TGTGCCTGGAGTGTAAGCGGTTCTTACGAGCAGTACTTC | CAWSVSGSYEQYF
once | TRBJ2-3 | TRBV7-3 | . | TGTGCCAGCAGCTTTTCAAGAGGCCAGGATACGCAGTATTTT | CASSFSRGQDTQYF
few | TRBJ2-5 | TRBV27 | TRBD2 | TGTGCCAGCGGATATAGCGGGAGGGCCGGGGAGACCCAGTACTTC | CASGYSGRAGETQYF
. | TRBJ2-3 | TRBV10-3 | TRBD2 | TGTGCCATCAGCGGGACTAGCGGGAGGGGGACAGATACGCAGTATTTT | CAISGTSGRGTDTQYF
few | TRBJ1-2 | TRBV19 | . | TGTGCCAGTATTGCAACGGAGCAGGGAATTTATGGCTACACCTTC | CASIATEQGIYGYTF
few | TRBJ2-1 | TRBV5-4 | TRBD1 | TGTGCCAGCAGCAGGGGACAGGGAAGTGAGCAGTTCTTC | CASSRGQGSEQFF
. | TRBJ1-5 | TRBV6-5 | . | TGTGCCAGCAGCCTCCGATTCAGTCAGCCCCAGCATTTT | CASSLRFSQPQHF
. | TRBJ1-5 | TRBV28 | . | TGTGCCAGCACCCTCCGCCAGGGAGGACAGCCCCAGCATTTT | CASTLRQGGQPQHF
few | TRBJ2-7 | TRBV30 | . | TGTGCCTGGAGTGTACATAGCCACACCTACGAGCAGTACTTC | CAWSVHSHTYEQYF
. | TRBJ1-5 | TRBV6-1 | TRBD1 | TGTGCCAGCAGTGGAGGACAGGGAAGTCAGCCCCAGCATTTT | CASSGGQGSQPQHF
. | TRBJ1-5 | TRBV30 | . | TGTGCCTGGAGCGGGGTCTCTCAGCCCCAGCATTTT | CAWSGVSQPQHF
. | TRBJ2-7 | TRBV19 | . | TGTGCCAGTAGCATAGGGGGACTTGGGGAGCAGTACTTC | CASSIGGLGEQYF
. | TRBJ2-1 | TRBV7-3 | TRBD1 | TGTGCCAGCAGCTCTCCCGGGACAGGGGGTCGGAGCTCCTACAATGAGCAGTTCTTC | CASSSPGTGGRSSYNEQFF
. | TRBJ1-6 | TRBV9 | TRBD1 | TGTGCCAGCAGCGTAGAGGGACAGGGAAATTCACCCCTCCACTTT | CASSVEGQGNSPLHF
. | TRBJ1-3 | TRBV5-4 | TRBD1 | TGTGCCAGCAGCTTGGGGGGGACAGGATTGAGCTCTGGAAACACCATATATTTT | CASSLGGTGLSSGNTIYF
. | TRBJ1-5 | TRBV30 | TRBD1 | TGTGCCTGGAGTGGGAGGACAGGATGGGATCAGCCCCAGCATTTT | CAWSGRTGWDQPQHF
. | TRBJ1-4 | TRBV29-1 | . | TGCAGCGTTGATGAGGGGCGGGGGCCGAGGGAAAAACTGTTTTTT | CSVDEGRGPREKLFF
. | TRBJ2-7 | TRBV20-1 | TRBD1 | TGCAGTGCTAAAGGACAGGGCCCGCGGTACTTC | CSAKGQGPRYF
. | TRBJ2-3 | TRBV29-1 | TRBD1 | TGCAGCGTTGAACGGGGACAGTTATTTCCAGATACGCAGTATTTT | CSVERGQLFPDTQYF
. | TRBJ2-2 | TRBV2 | . | TGTGCCAGCAGTGTTCAGGGGACCCACACCGGGGAGCTGTTTTTT | CASSVQGTHTGELFF
. | TRBJ1-2 | TRBV5-1 | TRBD1 | TGCGCCAGCAGCTTACAGGGGGATGGCTATGGCTACACCTTC | CASSLQGDGYGYTF
once | TRBJ2-7 | TRBV6-5 | TRBD2 | TGTGCCAGCAGTCCCAAGACTAGCCGCTACGAGCAGTACTTC | CASSPKTSRYEQYF